These T cell receptor beta chains were read from a single sample in a study of control samples from healthy donors and cancer patients. Generated by immunoSEQ multiplex PCR, the TCRdb table keeps only in-frame clones and is missing some. The sample records 150,000 to 200,000 clones, just over 95% being singletons. Material: blood. The source is a woman aged 25 to 39 in good health. CDR3s include the opening cysteine and the closing phenylalanine or tryptophan. D genes are given only for firm matches. Some rows mark clone size as missing; the rest say once, few, many or name a class of expanded clone.

TRBJ2-1 NA NA TRBV7-6 TGTGCCAGCAGCTTAGAGGTTTCGCTGTACAATGAGCAGTTCTTC CASSLEVSLYNEQFF
TRBJ2-3 NA TRBD1 TRBV18 TGTGCCAGCTCACGGGACAGTCTGTCGAGCACAGATACGCAGTATTTT CASSRDSLSSTDTQYF
TRBJ2-1 NA TRBD1 TRBV2 TGTGCCAGCAGGTCGGGACAGGGGGTCAGGGAGCAGTTCTTC CASRSGQGVREQFF
TRBJ2-1 NA TRBD2 TRBV6-7 TGTGCCAGTTCGACTAGCGGGAGCTTCAATGAGCAGTTCTTC CASSTSGSFNEQFF
TRBJ1-4 once NA TRBV29-1 TGCAGCGTTACCGGGACCGAGGGTGAAAAACTGTTTTTT CSVTGTEGEKLFF
TRBJ1-2 once TRBD1 TRBV7-6 TGTGCCAGCACCCGAAACGCGGGACAGGACTATGGCTACACCTTC CASTRNAGQDYGYTF
TRBJ2-1 NA TRBD2 TRBV10-3 TGTGCCATCGCTTGGCGGGAGGGTGAGCAGTTCTTC CAIAWREGEQFF
TRBJ2-7 NA TRBD1 TRBV28 TGTGCCAGTCGAAGGACGCAGACAGGGCGCTCCTACGAGCAGTACTTC CASRRTQTGRSYEQYF
TRBJ1-1 NA NA TRBV6-5 TGTGCCAGCACCTTAGACGGAAACATGAACACTGAAGCTTTCTTT CASTLDGNMNTEAFF
TRBJ1-5 NA TRBD1 TRBV28 TGTGCCGAGGCAGGGGGGCTTTATAGCAATCAGCCCCAGCATTTT CAEAGGLYSNQPQHF
TRBJ2-7 NA TRBD2 TRBV6-6 TGTGCCAGCAGTTACTCTAGCGGGAGGGCCTCCTACGAGCAGTACTTC CASSYSSGRASYEQYF
TRBJ2-2 NA NA TRBV11-2 TGTGCCAGCAGCTTTTCAACCGGGGAGCTGTTTTTT CASSFSTGELFF
TRBJ1-1 NA NA TRBV30 TGTGCCTGGAGTGAGGGGCACACTGAAGCTTTCTTT CAWSEGHTEAFF
TRBJ2-7 NA TRBD2 TRBV18 TGTGCCAGCTGCGCGGGACTAGCTAGCGAGCAGTACTTC CASCAGLASEQYF
TRBJ1-6 once NA TRBV14 TGTGCCAGCAGCCAAGTGACAAATTCACCCCTCCACTTT CASSQVTNSPLHF
TRBJ1-1 NA TRBD1 TRBV28 TGTGCCAGCAGTCTCTCGAGGACAGGGAAAACTGAAGCTTTCTTT CASSLSRTGKTEAFF
TRBJ1-2 NA NA TRBV6-2/TRBV6-3 TGTGCCAGCAGTTACGGGGGCCCGTCGAATGGCTACACCTTC CASSYGGPSNGYTF
TRBJ2-7 NA NA TRBV15 TGTGCCACCAGCAGAGATGGGGGACCTCAATCCTACGAGCAGTACTTC CATSRDGGPQSYEQYF
TRBJ2-1 NA NA TRBV5-4 TGTGCCAGCAGCTTGCCGGGTCCAAATGAGCAGTTCTTC CASSLPGPNEQFF
TRBJ1-1 NA NA TRBV30 TGTGCCTGGAGTTTTGGGGGGGGCACTGAAGCTTTCTTT CAWSFGGGTEAFF
TRBJ1-1 NA NA TRBV6-2/TRBV6-3 TGTGCCAGCAGTTACCAACGCCGACGATCGACCTACATGAACACTGAAGCTTTCTTT CASSYQRRRSTYMNTEAFF
TRBJ1-3 once NA TRBV3-1/TRBV3-2 TGTGCCAGCAGCCAAATAACCTTCTCTGGAAACACCATATATTTT CASSQITFSGNTIYF
TRBJ2-5 NA TRBD2 TRBV3-1/TRBV3-2 TGTGCCAGCAGCCGAGGACTAGCGGGAGGGCCAGGGGTGGAGACCCAGTACTTC CASSRGLAGGPGVETQYF
TRBJ2-5 NA TRBD1 TRBV19 TGTGCCAGTAGTATAGGACAGGGGGCAATGGAGACCCAGTACTTC CASSIGQGAMETQYF